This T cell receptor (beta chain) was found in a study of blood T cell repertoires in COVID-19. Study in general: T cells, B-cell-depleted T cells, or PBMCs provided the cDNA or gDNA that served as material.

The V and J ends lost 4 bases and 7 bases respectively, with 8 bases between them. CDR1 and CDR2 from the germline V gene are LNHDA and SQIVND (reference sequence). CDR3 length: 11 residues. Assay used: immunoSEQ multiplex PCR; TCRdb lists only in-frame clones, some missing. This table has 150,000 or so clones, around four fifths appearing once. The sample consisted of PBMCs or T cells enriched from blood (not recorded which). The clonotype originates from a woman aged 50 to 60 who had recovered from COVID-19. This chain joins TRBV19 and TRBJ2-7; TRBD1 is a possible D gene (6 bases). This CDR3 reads CASSRTGEQYF. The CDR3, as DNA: TGTGCCAGTAGTAGAACAGGGGAGCAGTACTTC.